The 16 T cell receptor beta chains in this list originate from one sample, sequenced in a study of tumor-infiltrating lymphocytes in localized non-small cell lung cancer. Data came from immunoSEQ multiplex PCR; TCRdb stores just in-frame clones and leaves some out. The sample contains 6,000 to 8,000 clones, 65% to 80% of which appear only once. The sequencing input was lung tumor tissue. The receptor set was obtained from a human donor with non-small cell lung cancer.

The chain uses TRBV9 and TRBJ1-3, with D maybe TRBD1 (6 bases). Germline CDR1 SGDLS, CDR2 YYNGEE. The V and J ends lost 0 bases and 4 bases respectively, with 11 bases between them. This CDR3 is built from 15 residues. CDR3 nucleotides: TGTGCCAGCAGCGTAGACGGGGGGCAGGGAAACACCATATATTTT. Translating it yields CASSVDGGQGNTIYF.

The V gene is TRBV6-6, the J gene TRBJ2-7, with D uncertain. V was shortened by 2 bases and J by 0 bases, with 5 bases between the two germline ends. This CDR3 spans 13 amino acids. Germline V lookup: CDR1 MNHNY, CDR2 SVGAGI (reference sequence). Here the CDR3 reads CASSYESSYEQYV. The CDR3, as DNA: TGTGCCAGCAGTTACGAGAGCTCCTACGAGCAGTACGTC.

CDR3 residues: CASSQEGEKLFF. In nucleotides, the CDR3 is TGTGCCAGCAGCCAAGAGGGCGAAAAACTGTTTTTT. V gene TRBV4-2 combines with J gene TRBJ1-4, with D uncertain. Germline V gene data show CDR1 as LGHNA and CDR2 as YNFKEQ. CDR3 size: 12 residues. The V gene lost 0 bases and the J gene lost 8 bases, with 4 bases spanning the gap.

The rearrangement joins TRBV28 to TRBJ2-1; no clear D gene. The CDR3 has 11 residues. Trimming shortened V by 1 base and J by 9 bases, and 4 bases separated the two germline ends. Germline-derived CDR1 and CDR2 are MDHEN and SYDVKM. CDR3 loop: CASSLFREQFF. The CDR3 region has the DNA TGTGCCAGCAGTTTATTCCGTGAGCAGTTCTTC.

This clone turned up a few times. V usage is TRBV19 and J usage is TRBJ1-2, with 8 bases that match TRBD1. This CDR3 contains 13 residues. Trimming cost V 5 bases and J 6 bases; bases outside gene matches: 5. The germline CDR1 and CDR2 sequences are LNHDA and SQIVND (reference sequence). This CDR3 reads CASSGTGRHGYTF. For the CDR3, the DNA is TGTGCCAGTAGTGGGACAGGACGACATGGCTACACCTTC.

A note on this clone: Other nucleotide sequences from this sample produce the same CDR3. The chain recombines TRBV30 with TRBJ1-1; no definite D call. The CDR3 contains 11 residues. Trimming removed 0 bases from V and 7 bases from J, with 6 bases in between. Germline V CDR1 and CDR2: GTSNPN, SVGIG (reference sequence). This CDR3 is CAWSVTDEAFF. In DNA form, the CDR3 reads TGTGCCTGGAGTGTAACAGATGAAGCTTTCTTT. The whole variable domain, filled in from reference TRBV30 and TRBJ1-1, reads SQTIHQWPATLVQPVGSPLSLECTVEGTSNPNLYWYRQAAGRGLQLLFYSVGIGQISSEVPQNLSASRPQDRQFILSSKKLLLSDSGFYLCAWSVTDEAFFGQGTRLTVV.

The chain carries TRBV2 and TRBJ2-7, with D perhaps matching TRBD2 (6 bases). With 3 bases removed from V and 9 bases from J, the gap between germline ends came to 12 bases. The length of the CDR3 is 12 residues. CDR1 SNHLY and CDR2 FYNNEI come from the germline V gene. Here the CDR3 DNA reads TGTGCCAGCAGTGAGGAGGGGTCAGGGCAGTACGTC. Translating it yields CASSEEGSGQYV.

The V gene is TRBV5-4, the J gene TRBJ2-7; D remains ambiguous. This CDR3 spans 13 amino acids. Trimming cost V 2 bases and J 0 bases, with 6 bases left between them. CDR1 and CDR2 (germline): SGHNT, YYREEE (reference sequence). CDR3 sequence reads: CASSFMGSYEQYF. The CDR3 DNA is TGTGCCAGCAGCTTTATGGGCTCCTACGAGCAGTACTTC.

V usage is TRBV6-6 and J usage is TRBJ1-2, with TRBD1 matching over 7 bases. V shed 6 bases and J 4 bases; nucleotides not matched to a gene: 11. The germline V gene has CDR1 MNHNY and CDR2 SVGAGI (reference sequence). The CDR3 has 15 amino acids. This CDR3 reads CASSRNPSGGYGYTF. CDR3 DNA sequence: TGTGCCAGCAGCCGGAATCCCTCAGGGGGCTATGGCTACACCTTC.

This clone showed up just a few times. V is TRBV4-3 and J is TRBJ2-5; 10 bases agree with TRBD2. The CDR3 runs 15 residues. Germline V CDR1 and CDR2: LGHNA, YSLEER. V trimming: 3 bases; J trimming: 5 bases; junction bases outside the gene matches: 6. The CDR3 loop is CASSQTAGGWETQYF. The CDR3, as DNA: TGCGCCAGCAGCCAGACAGCGGGAGGGTGGGAGACCCAGTACTTC.

The chain recombines TRBV27 with TRBJ2-7; perhaps TRBD1 as D (6 bases). With 6 bases removed from V and 2 bases from J, the gap between germline ends came to 20 bases. This CDR3 region has 16 residues. Germline V gene data show CDR1 as MNHEY and CDR2 as SMNVEV (reference sequence). The CDR3 protein is CASSSVSQGSTYEQYV. CDR3 in DNA: TGTGCCAGCAGCAGCGTCTCCCAGGGGTCTACCTACGAGCAGTACGTC.

The chain joins TRBV7-3 to TRBJ2-1; no reliable D call. The CDR3 covers 14 residues. The germline V gene has CDR1 SGHTA and CDR2 FQGTGA. V lost 5 bases to trimming and J lost 7 bases, with 15 bases between them. The CDR3 DNA reads as TGTGCCAGCAGCCTGTCGACCGGAAATAATGAGCAGTTCTTC. Its protein is CASSLSTGNNEQFF.

The chain is built from TRBV7-8 and TRBJ1-2, with D possibly being TRBD1 (5 bases). Trimming shortened V by 4 bases and J by 5 bases, and 11 bases separated the two germline ends. Germline loops: CDR1 SGHVS, CDR2 FQNEAQ. CDR3 length: 13 amino acids. The CDR3 nucleotides are TGTGCCAGCAGCTGGACATCTGAGTATGGCTACACCTTC. Protein sequence: CASSWTSEYGYTF.

The rearrangement links TRBV28 to TRBJ1-4; tentative D call: TRBD1 (5 bases). The CDR3 has 17 amino acids. The ends were cut back, 1 base at V and 6 bases at J, with 18 bases in the middle. Germline V gene sequence: CDR1 MDHEN, CDR2 SYDVKM. CDR3 sequence: CASSLFGGSVGDEKLFF. The CDR3, as DNA: TGTGCCAGCAGTTTATTTGGGGGGTCCGTAGGGGATGAAAAACTGTTTTTT.

J is TRBJ2-1 and V is TRBV30, with 7 nucleotides matching TRBD1. The CDR3 is made up of 15 amino acids. Germline CDR1 and CDR2: GTSNPN and SVGIG (reference sequence). V lost 4 bases to trimming and J lost 7 bases; unmatched junction nucleotides: 13. CDR3 coding DNA: TGTGCCTGGAACCCTATGTGGACAGGAAGTAATGAGCAGTTCTTC. Translated, it gives CAWNPMWTGSNEQFF.

V and J are TRBV5-1 and TRBJ1-1; D remains unclear. The CDR3 covers 14 residues. The V gene's germline CDR1 is SGHRS and CDR2 YFSETQ. Deletions cut 0 bases from V and 3 bases from J, with 9 bases between. The CDR3 DNA reads as TGCGCCAGCAGCTTGGAGCCCCGAGACACTGAAGCTTTCTTT. It specifies CASSLEPRDTEAFF.